This T cell receptor (beta chain) was sequenced for a study of early T cells in non-severe SARS-CoV-2 infection. This clonotype was seen at least ten times. Individual cDNA molecules received unique molecular identifiers. Using its own MiXCR run on the 5' RACE reads, TCRdb lists one record per CDR3 protein. The table has around 23,000 distinct CDR3 sequences, 5.3% seen once. Per the germline V gene, CDR1 is DFQATT and CDR2 is SNEGSKA (reference sequence). The V gene lost 8 bases and the J gene lost 10 bases, with 18 bases spanning the gap. The CDR3 length is 12 residues. Sequenced: whole blood. The chain combines TRBV20-1 with TRBJ1-3; a weak D match, TRBD1 (5 bases). The sequence was obtained from an adult who was a healthcare worker with PCR-confirmed SARS-CoV-2 infection or an uninfected control (not recorded which). The CDR3 nucleotides are TGCAGTTCCACGGGACCACACCGGACCATATATTTT. It codes for CSSTGPHRTIYF.